The 20 T cell receptor beta chains listed next were all sequenced from one sample in a study of shared clonotypes between healthy human individuals. CD45RO negativity and positive selection for CCR7 defined naive CD8 cells, a population that excluded terminally differentiated effector memory CD45RA+ cells. Profiled with immunoSEQ multiplex PCR; TCRdb holds only in-frame clones, not every one. The profile shows about 2.1 million clones, 85% to 95% of them singletons. The sample comprised naive CD8+ T cells from PBMCs. All receptors derive from a man aged 18 to 30 in good health. Some clones in this sample may be carry-over from other donors' samples.

Details on this clone: The sample contains more than one DNA sequence encoding this CDR3. The CDR3 sequence is CASSPGTGFYEQYF. CDR3 coding DNA: TGTGCCAGCAGCCCCGGGACAGGGTTCTACGAGCAGTACTTC. The rearrangement uses TRBV13 and TRBJ2-7, with TRBD1 identical over 9 bases. Trimming took 5 bases from V and 3 from J; bases not matched to a gene: 5. CDR1 is PRHDT and CDR2 is FYEKMQ in the germline V gene (reference sequence). The CDR3 is 14 residues long.

This chain links TRBV28 with TRBJ2-7, with a tentative D call TRBD2 (6 bases). Germline V gives CDR1 MDHEN, CDR2 SYDVKM. Trimming left V 6 bases short and J 5 bases short, with 17 bases between. CDR3 length: 14 residues. The CDR3 DNA is TGTGCCAGCAGCCCCCTGGGGGAGGTGGACGAGCAGTACTTC. Residues: CASSPLGEVDEQYF. Together with reference TRBV28 and TRBJ2-7, the CDR3 gives the full variable domain: DVKVTQSSRYLVKRTGEKVFLECVQDMDHENMFWYRQDPGLGLRLIYFSYDVKMKEKGDIPEGYSVSREKKERFSLILESASTNQTSMYLCASSPLGEVDEQYFGPGTRLTVT.

The genes are TRBV7-2 and TRBJ2-7, with a weak D call TRBD1 (7 bases). The CDR3 contains 15 residues. CDR1 is SGHTA and CDR2 is FQGNSA in the germline V gene. Deletions cut 4 bases from V and 0 bases from J, with 13 bases between. As DNA, the CDR3 is TGTGCCAGCAGCTGGGGGGCAGGGGGCTCCTACGAGCAGTACTTC. Its protein is CASSWGAGGSYEQYF.

The chain employs TRBV5-5 and TRBJ1-4, with D unresolved. CDR1 SGHKS and CDR2 YYEKEE come from the germline V gene (reference sequence). The V end was cut by 0 bases, the J end by 7 bases, with 7 bases between. CDR3 size: 13 residues. CDR3 sequence: CASSLVGSEKLFF. CDR3 DNA: TGTGCCAGCAGCTTGGTAGGGAGTGAAAAACTGTTTTTT.

This chain uses TRBV30 with TRBJ2-2; a weak D match, TRBD2 (6 bases). This CDR3 region has 12 residues. CDR1 is GTSNPN, CDR2 SVGIG, per germline (reference sequence). Trimming cost V 5 bases and J 12 bases, with 16 bases left between them. CDR3 in amino acids: CAWRDGTSKLFF. DNA of the CDR3: TGTGCCTGGCGAGACGGGACTTCTAAGCTGTTTTTT.

The chain has TRBV9 and TRBJ2-1; 7 nucleotides align to TRBD2. The CDR3 extends over 19 amino acids. Trimming at V came to 3 bases and at J to 0 bases, leaving 15 bases not matched to a gene. Germline loops: CDR1 SGDLS, CDR2 YYNGEE. Written as DNA, the CDR3 is TGTGCCAGCAGCGGACGTAGTGGGGGGAGGGGAAGCTCCTACAATGAGCAGTTCTTC. It encodes CASSGRSGGRGSSYNEQFF.

Regarding this clone: The sample carries other DNA sequences with the same CDR3. The chain combines TRBV27 with TRBJ2-1, with 8 nucleotides matching TRBD2. The junction had 7 bases not matched to a gene; V was cut back by 5 bases and J by 4 bases. This CDR3 comprises 15 residues. Germline assignment: CDR1 MNHEY and CDR2 SMNVEV (reference sequence). DNA of the CDR3: TGTGCCAGCAGTCTGCGAACTAGCGGATACAATGAGCAGTTCTTC. Its protein product is CASSLRTSGYNEQFF.

The rearrangement links TRBV28 to TRBJ1-2; no reliable D call. The CDR3 runs 15 residues. Trimming removed 2 bases at V and 0 bases at J, with 10 bases between. CDR1 and CDR2 (germline): MDHEN, SYDVKM. CDR3 sequence: CASSLSRQPNYGYTF. For the CDR3, the DNA is TGTGCCAGCAGTTTAAGCAGACAACCTAACTATGGCTACACCTTC.

On this clone itself: This same CDR3 is encoded by further DNA sequences in the sample. The V gene is TRBV5-6, the J gene TRBJ2-7, with a tentative D call TRBD1 (7 bases). The CDR3 has 15 residues. With 0 bases removed from V and 2 bases from J, the gap between germline ends came to 12 bases. Per the germline V gene, CDR1 is SGHDT and CDR2 is YYEEEE. The CDR3 nucleotides are TGTGCCAGCAGCTTGGGCGGGACAGCCGCCTACGAGCAGTACTTC. Amino acids: CASSLGGTAAYEQYF.

This chain joins TRBV4-1 and TRBJ2-3, with D possibly TRBD1 on 5 matching bases. The CDR3 is made up of 16 amino acids. Looked up from germline, CDR1 is MGHRA and CDR2 is YSYEKL. Deletions cut 0 bases from V and 2 bases from J, with 12 bases between. The CDR3 sequence is CASSQDGADLTDTQYF. CDR3 nucleotide sequence: TGCGCCAGCAGCCAAGATGGGGCAGACCTCACAGATACGCAGTATTTT.

This chain links TRBV19 with TRBJ2-1, with D perhaps being TRBD1 or TRBD2 (5 bases each). The CDR3 length is 16 residues. Germline V gene sequence: CDR1 LNHDA, CDR2 SQIVND (reference sequence). V dropped 9 bases and J dropped 4 bases, with 22 bases sitting between them. The CDR3 spells CASSSPGTSRYNEQFF. The CDR3, as DNA: TGTGCCAGCTCGAGTCCCGGGACCTCTAGATACAATGAGCAGTTCTTC.

The chain couples TRBV19 to TRBJ1-1; TRBD1 is a possible D gene (5 bases). Germline loops: CDR1 LNHDA, CDR2 SQIVND (reference sequence). The CDR3 covers 15 residues. V lost 3 bases to trimming and J lost 1 base, with 12 bases between them. CDR3 nucleotide sequence: TGTGCCAGTAGTATGGGGGGGATTGCGAACACTGAAGCTTTCTTT. Translation gives CASSMGGIANTEAFF. Based on the CDR3 plus reference TRBV19 and TRBJ1-1, the full variable domain is DGGITQSPKYLFRKEGQNVTLSCEQNLNHDAMYWYRQDPGQGLRLIYYSQIVNDFQKGDIAEGYSVSREKKESFPLTVTSAQKNPTAFYLCASSMGGIANTEAFFGQGTRLTVV.

The chain recombines TRBV9 with TRBJ2-3; D perhaps matches TRBD1 (6 bases). CDR1 and CDR2 from the germline V gene are SGDLS and YYNGEE. The ends were cut back, 3 bases at V and 4 bases at J, with 15 bases in the middle. This CDR3 has 15 amino acids. Here the CDR3 reads CASSARDPGADTQYF. As DNA, the CDR3 is TGTGCCAGCAGCGCCCGGGACCCAGGGGCAGATACGCAGTATTTT.

V is TRBV5-1 and J is TRBJ2-7; D is ambiguous. CDR3 size: 11 residues. In germline, CDR1 is SGHRS, CDR2 YFSETQ. Between the trimmed V and J ends, which lost 3 bases and 5 bases, there was a span of 6 bases. Here the CDR3 DNA reads TGCGCCAGCAGCTCCTTTGACGAGCAGTACTTC. Amino acids: CASSSFDEQYF.

V and J are TRBV5-4 and TRBJ1-1, with 8 bases matching TRBD1. Per germline, CDR1 SGHNT and CDR2 YYREEE (reference sequence). Germline trimming cut 4 bases from V and 1 base from J; bases unmatched to any gene: 3. CDR3 length: 14 residues. CDR3 region: CASSPQGGNTEAFF. The CDR3 coding sequence is TGTGCCAGCAGCCCACAGGGGGGGAACACTGAAGCTTTCTTT.

The J gene is TRBJ2-2, the V gene TRBV11-2; 9 positions agree with TRBD1. V lost 3 bases and J lost 6; bases outside the gene matches: 8. Germline CDR1 SGHAT, CDR2 FQNNGV. The CDR3 length is 16 residues. CDR3 protein: CASSFEQGARSGELFF. CDR3 DNA sequence: TGTGCCAGCAGCTTCGAACAGGGGGCAAGGTCCGGGGAGCTGTTTTTT.

This clone was counted between two and nine times. The chain combines TRBV19 with TRBJ1-5; D not resolved. The germline CDR1 and CDR2 sequences are LNHDA and SQIVND (reference sequence). The germline V and J ends were trimmed by 10 bases and 0 bases, with 16 bases remaining between them. The CDR3 extends over 15 amino acids. CDR3 protein: CATAEMDYSNQPQHF. CDR3 sequence (DNA): TGTGCCACCGCCGAGATGGATTATAGCAATCAGCCCCAGCATTTT. Supplemented by reference TRBV19 and TRBJ1-5, the full variable domain reads DGGITQSPKYLFRKEGQNVTLSCEQNLNHDAMYWYRQDPGQGLRLIYYSQIVNDFQKGDIAEGYSVSREKKESFPLTVTSAQKNPTAFYLCATAEMDYSNQPQHFGDGTRLSIL.

The V gene is TRBV2, the J gene TRBJ2-5; D remains ambiguous. The CDR3 is made up of 8 amino acids. The germline gives CDR1 SNHLY, CDR2 FYNNEI. V dropped 8 bases and J dropped 9 bases, with 4 bases sitting between them. The CDR3 bases are TGTGCCAGCCCACCCCAGTACTTC. This translates into CASPPQYF.

The genes are TRBV27 and TRBJ2-7; the D is unclear. The germline gives CDR1 MNHEY, CDR2 SMNVEV (reference sequence). V lost 3 bases to trimming and J lost 2 bases, with 23 bases between them. The CDR3 is 18 residues long. Here the CDR3 reads CASSFISAVVGLPYEQYF. DNA for the CDR3: TGTGCCAGCAGTTTTATCTCGGCCGTAGTGGGTCTCCCCTACGAGCAGTACTTC.

The chain carries TRBV6-6 and TRBJ2-7; unclear D gene. Germline values: CDR1 MNHNY, CDR2 SVGAGI (reference sequence). V was trimmed by 5 bases and J by 6 bases, leaving 8 bases between them. The CDR3 totals 11 residues. This chain's CDR3 is CASSINLEQYF. Written as DNA, the CDR3 is TGTGCCAGCAGTATAAATCTCGAGCAGTACTTC.